One sample yielded the 17 T cell receptor beta chains listed below, sequenced in a study of cytomegalovirus exposure and HLA in healthy donors. This PCR relied on a set of 60 Vbeta primers and 13 Jbeta primers. The protocol was immunoSEQ multiplex PCR, while the TCRdb copy is restricted to in-frame clones and leaves out a portion. The sample shows roughly 52,000 clones, more than 75% of them seen only once. Sequenced material: PBMCs. The receptors originated from a female donor in good health and CMV-seronegative.

This chain uses TRBV9 with TRBJ2-2; 8 bases line up with TRBD1. Germline V gives CDR1 SGDLS, CDR2 YYNGEE. J was trimmed by 6 bases and V by 4 bases; bases with no gene match: 8. CDR3 length equals 15 residues. As DNA, the CDR3 is TGTGCCAGCAGCACGGGGACAGGTATGGCCGGGGAGCTGTTTTTT. Its protein product is CASSTGTGMAGELFF.

The chain recombines TRBV7-9 with TRBJ1-6; D unclear. Trimming removed 5 bases from V and 7 bases from J, with 6 bases in between. In germline, CDR1 is SEHNR, CDR2 FQNEAQ (reference sequence). This CDR3 region has 12 residues. This CDR3 reads CASSLTNSPLHF. The DNA for the CDR3 is TGTGCCAGCAGCCTGACAAATTCACCCCTCCACTTT.

The chain carries TRBV19 and TRBJ1-2; 7 bases are a match to TRBD1. Germline V lookup: CDR1 LNHDA, CDR2 SQIVND (reference sequence). The V gene end was trimmed by 1 base and the J gene end by 4 bases; junction bases not matched to a gene: 9. CDR3 length: 16 amino acids. CDR3 protein: CASSIVPKTGRYGYTF. CDR3 bases: TGTGCCAGTAGTATAGTTCCAAAGACAGGGCGCTATGGCTACACCTTC.

This clone has just one count. The CDR3 DNA follows: TGTGCCAGCAGCAGGGGGTCCCAGTCCTACGAGCAGTACTTC. It specifies CASSRGSQSYEQYF. The chain recombines TRBV7-9 with TRBJ2-7, with TRBD1 as a possible D gene (6 bases). Trimming shortened V by 5 bases and J by 1 base, and 12 bases separated the two germline ends. The V gene's germline CDR1 is SEHNR and CDR2 FQNEAQ (reference sequence). CDR3 size: 14 residues. Full variable domain (missing parts from reference TRBV7-9 and TRBJ2-7): DTGVSQNPRHKITKRGQNVTFRCDPISEHNRLYWYRQTLGQGPEFLTYFQNEAQLEKSRLLSDRFSAERPKGSFSTLEIQRTEQGDSAMYLCASSRGSQSYEQYFGPGTRLTVT.

CDR3 DNA: TGTGCCAGCAGTGACAGCGGACAGGGCGGGAATGAGCAGTTCTTC. Translating gives CASSDSGQGGNEQFF. The V and J genes are TRBV6-4 and TRBJ2-1, with 8 bases aligning to TRBD1. CDR1 and CDR2 (germline): MRHNA, SNTAGT. The V gene end was trimmed by 2 bases and the J gene end by 7 bases; junction bases not matched to a gene: 7. This CDR3 comprises 15 residues.

V usage is TRBV6-5 and J usage is TRBJ1-1; D is undetermined. The length of the CDR3 is 15 residues. Germline V gene lookup returns CDR1 MNHEY and CDR2 SVGAGI. V gave up 2 bases and J gave up 1 base, with 11 bases separating them. In DNA, the CDR3 is TGTGCCAGCAGTTACAAGATACAGAAGAACACTGAAGCTTTCTTT. Residues: CASSYKIQKNTEAFF.

The chain links TRBV7-8 to TRBJ1-5, with 9 bases aligning to TRBD1. The CDR3 runs 15 residues. CDR1 and CDR2 from the germline V gene are SGHVS and FQNEAQ. V dropped 5 bases and J dropped 2; count of bases not matched to a gene: 4. The CDR3 here is CASSLGDRGNQPQHF. In DNA, the CDR3 is TGTGCCAGCAGCCTGGGGGACAGGGGCAATCAGCCCCAGCATTTT.

This clone was observed a handful of times. V gene TRBV27 combines with J gene TRBJ1-1, with 9 bases aligning to TRBD1. The CDR3 is made up of 17 amino acids. V gave up 4 bases and J gave up 7 bases; unmatched junction bases: 16. CDR1 is MNHEY, CDR2 SMNVEV, per germline (reference sequence). CDR3 protein: CASSSSGTGPVYGEAFF. CDR3 bases: TGTGCCAGCAGTTCCTCCGGGACAGGGCCAGTTTACGGTGAAGCTTTCTTT.

The chain links TRBV25-1 to TRBJ1-2; possible D gene TRBD1, 5 bases. This CDR3 contains 14 residues. V was cut by 2 bases and J by 4 bases, with 11 bases left in between. Germline V CDR1 and CDR2: MGHDK, SYGVNS. The CDR3 DNA reads TGTGCCAGCAGTGAACCGGGACTCCGCTATGGCTACACCTTC. Encoded protein: CASSEPGLRYGYTF.

The rearrangement uses TRBV5-6 and TRBJ2-7; TRBD1 aligns across 7 bases. Trimming cost V 3 bases and J 4 bases; bases outside gene matches: 7. The CDR3 spans 14 residues. The germline gives CDR1 SGHDT, CDR2 YYEEEE. As DNA, the CDR3 is TGTGCCAGCAGCTCCCAGACAGGGCAGTACGAGCAGTACTTC. Protein: CASSSQTGQYEQYF.

This chain links TRBV5-1 with TRBJ2-5; D might be TRBD1 (5 bases). The J call may be in error: the DNA end matches TRBJ2-7 better. CDR1 SGHRS and CDR2 YFSETQ come from the germline V gene. CDR3 length: 14 amino acids. DNA for the CDR3: TGCGCCAGCAGCGGTGACAGCCTCACCTACGAGCAGTACTTC. Its translation: CASSGDSLTYEQYF.

The CDR3 sequence: CASSIGTARAVYEQYF. The CDR3 region has the DNA TGTGCCAGCAGTATAGGGACAGCTCGAGCCGTATACGAGCAGTACTTC. The gene calls are TRBV28 and TRBJ2-7; 7 bases fit TRBD1. Looked up from germline, CDR1 is MDHEN and CDR2 is SYDVKM. Trimming cost V 5 bases and J 4 bases; bases outside gene matches: 14. The CDR3 extends over 16 amino acids.

This clone is classed as medium-sized. The chain combines TRBV2 with TRBJ1-1; D unclear. Trimming took 6 bases from V and 0 from J, leaving 11 bases between them. The CDR3 consists of 14 residues. Germline V gene sequence: CDR1 SNHLY, CDR2 FYNNEI. As DNA, the CDR3 is TGTGCCAGCAGCCTCAACGGTGTGAACACTGAAGCTTTCTTT. Residues: CASSLNGVNTEAFF.

V and J are TRBV5-8 and TRBJ2-2, with D unresolved. Per the germline V gene, CDR1 is SGHTS and CDR2 is YDEGEE. This CDR3 comprises 14 residues. Trimming pared 7 bases from V and 2 bases from J, leaving 12 bases between. CDR3 loop: CASPARTNTGELFF. The CDR3 coding sequence is TGTGCCAGCCCCGCGCGCACCAACACCGGGGAGCTGTTTTTT.

CDR3 amino acids: CASSLTDRGEQYF. The CDR3 DNA sequence: TGTGCCAGCAGCTTAACTGACAGGGGCGAGCAGTACTTC. V and J are TRBV7-8 and TRBJ2-7, with 8 bases identical to TRBD1. J was trimmed by 6 bases and V by 2 bases; bases with no gene match: 3. Looked up from germline, CDR1 is SGHVS and CDR2 is FQNEAQ. The CDR3 consists of 13 residues. The full variable domain, rest sourced from reference TRBV7-8 and TRBJ2-7, is GAGVSQSPRYKVAKRGQDVALRCDPISGHVSLFWYQQALGQGPEFLTYFQNEAQLDKSGLPSDRFFAERPEGSVSTLKIQRTQQEDSAVYLCASSLTDRGEQYFGPGTRLTVT.

V and J are TRBV19 and TRBJ1-2; 10 bases match TRBD1. The V gene end was trimmed by 10 bases and the J gene end by 4 bases; junction bases not matched to a gene: 12. CDR1 LNHDA and CDR2 SQIVND come from the germline V gene (reference sequence). This CDR3 comprises 15 residues. CDR3: CATVGQGQLGYGYTF. In nucleotides, the CDR3 is TGTGCCACCGTGGGACAGGGGCAGTTAGGCTATGGCTACACCTTC.

The chain recombines TRBV6-5 with TRBJ1-2, with 8 bases matching TRBD1. There are 13 residues in the CDR3. The germline CDR1 and CDR2 sequences are MNHEY and SVGAGI. With V trimmed by 0 bases and J by 8 bases, 2 bases remained unmatched. CDR3 region: CASSYSAGGGYTF. The DNA for the CDR3 is TGTGCCAGCAGTTACTCGGCAGGGGGCGGCTACACCTTC.